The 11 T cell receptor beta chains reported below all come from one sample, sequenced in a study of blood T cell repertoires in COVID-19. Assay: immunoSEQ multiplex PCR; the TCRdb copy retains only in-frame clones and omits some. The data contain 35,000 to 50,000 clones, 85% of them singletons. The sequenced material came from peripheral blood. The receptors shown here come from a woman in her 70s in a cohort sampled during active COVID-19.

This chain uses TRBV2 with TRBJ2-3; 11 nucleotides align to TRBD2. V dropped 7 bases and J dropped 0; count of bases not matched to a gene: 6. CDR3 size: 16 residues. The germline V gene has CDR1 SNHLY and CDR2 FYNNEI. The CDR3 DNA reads TGTGCCAGCATAGGACTAGCGGGCCCTAGCACAGATACGCAGTATTTT. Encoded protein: CASIGLAGPSTDTQYF.

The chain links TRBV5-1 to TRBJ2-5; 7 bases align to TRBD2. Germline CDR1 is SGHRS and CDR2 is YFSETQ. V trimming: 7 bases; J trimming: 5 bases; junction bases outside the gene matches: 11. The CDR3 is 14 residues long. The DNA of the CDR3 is TGCGCCAGCCGAGAACCACTAGCGTTCGAGACCCAGTACTTC. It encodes CASREPLAFETQYF.

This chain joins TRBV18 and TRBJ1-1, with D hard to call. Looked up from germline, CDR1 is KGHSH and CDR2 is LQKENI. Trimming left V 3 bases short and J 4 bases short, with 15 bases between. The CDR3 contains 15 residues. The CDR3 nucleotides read TGTGCCAGCTCACCCGCGGGCGGCCGTTCCACTGAAGCTTTCTTT. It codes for CASSPAGGRSTEAFF.

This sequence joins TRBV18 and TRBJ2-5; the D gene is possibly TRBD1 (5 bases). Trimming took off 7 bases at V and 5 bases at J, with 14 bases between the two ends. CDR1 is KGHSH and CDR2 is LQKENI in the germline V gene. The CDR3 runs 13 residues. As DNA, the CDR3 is TGTGCCAGCTGCTCCCCCGACAGCGAGACCCAGTACTTC. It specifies CASCSPDSETQYF.

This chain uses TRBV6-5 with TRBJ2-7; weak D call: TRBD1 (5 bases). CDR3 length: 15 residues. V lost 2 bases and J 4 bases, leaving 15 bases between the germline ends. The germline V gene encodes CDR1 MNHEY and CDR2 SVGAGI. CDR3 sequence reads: CASSYGSGNRYEQYF. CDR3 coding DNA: TGTGCCAGCAGTTACGGGTCAGGGAATCGATACGAGCAGTACTTC.

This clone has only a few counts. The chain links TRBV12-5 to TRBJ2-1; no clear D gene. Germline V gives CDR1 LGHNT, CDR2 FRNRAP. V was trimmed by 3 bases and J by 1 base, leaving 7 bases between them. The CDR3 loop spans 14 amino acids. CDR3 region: CASGFENSYNEQFF. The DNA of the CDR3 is TGTGCTAGTGGTTTCGAGAATTCCTACAATGAGCAGTTCTTC.

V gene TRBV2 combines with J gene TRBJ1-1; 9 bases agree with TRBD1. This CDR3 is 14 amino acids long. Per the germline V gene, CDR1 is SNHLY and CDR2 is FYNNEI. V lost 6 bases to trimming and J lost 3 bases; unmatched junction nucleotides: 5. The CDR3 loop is CASSPTGGDTEAFF. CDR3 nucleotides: TGTGCCAGCAGCCCGACAGGGGGAGACACTGAAGCTTTCTTT.

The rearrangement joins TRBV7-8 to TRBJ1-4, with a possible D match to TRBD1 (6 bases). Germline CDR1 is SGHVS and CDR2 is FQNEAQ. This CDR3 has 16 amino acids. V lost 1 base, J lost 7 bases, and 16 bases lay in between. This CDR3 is CASSLGSGDIGEKLFF. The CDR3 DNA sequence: TGTGCCAGCAGCTTAGGGTCAGGGGATATTGGTGAAAAACTGTTTTTT.

DNA of the CDR3: TGCGCCAGCAGTGCGGGAGGGAAAGAGACCCAGTACTTC. It encodes CASSAGGKETQYF. The chain is built from TRBV10-2 and TRBJ2-5; 8 nucleotides align to TRBD2. This CDR3 is built from 13 residues. V was clipped by 4 bases and J by 3 bases; unmatched bases: 1. The germline CDR1 and CDR2 sequences are WSHSY and SAAADI.

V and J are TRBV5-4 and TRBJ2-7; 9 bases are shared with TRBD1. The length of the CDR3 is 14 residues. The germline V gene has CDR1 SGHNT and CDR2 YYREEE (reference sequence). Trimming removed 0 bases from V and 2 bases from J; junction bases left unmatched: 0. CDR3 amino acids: CASSLGTGAYEQYF. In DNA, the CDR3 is TGTGCCAGCAGCTTGGGGACAGGGGCCTACGAGCAGTACTTC.

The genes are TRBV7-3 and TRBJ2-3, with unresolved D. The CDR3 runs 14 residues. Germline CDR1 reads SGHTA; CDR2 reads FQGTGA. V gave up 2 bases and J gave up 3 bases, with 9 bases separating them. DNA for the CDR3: TGTGCCAGCAGCTTAGGCCTTACAACAGATACGCAGTATTTT. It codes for CASSLGLTTDTQYF.